The next 23 T cell receptor beta chains were all read from a single sample in a study of T cells in Graves' hyperthyroidism and ophthalmopathy (dated by TCRdb to between 2019 and 2020). Libraries were made using multiplex PCR. The run used an Illumina HiSeq 2000. The TCR beta CDR3 regions were amplified from the RNA transcripts. The TCR CDR3 was subjected to a first round of RT-PCR using the HTBI primer set and the Qiagen OneStep RT-PCR kit. TCRdb cleaned the public reads at Q25 with fastp, built clones with MiXCR and kept in-frame beta chains. Rows merge per CDR3 protein into single entries with the most common DNA and genes. In this sample the table shows hundreds of thousands of distinct CDR3 sequences, over 11% of which occur a single time. Of the sample, 25% to 30% falls within the top ten clones. Sequencing was done on a sample of blood. These receptors were collected from a man in his fifties or sixties with Graves' ophthalmopathy.

The chain combines TRBV7-9 with TRBJ2-3; 9 positions match TRBD1. The CDR3 is 16 amino acids. Germline V gene lookup returns CDR1 SEHNR and CDR2 FQNEAQ (reference sequence). Trimming at V came to 4 bases and at J to 3 bases, leaving 8 bases not matched to a gene. DNA for the CDR3: TGTGCCAGCAGCTACTACAGGGGGCGCGGGACAGATACGCAGTATTTT. It yields the protein CASSYYRGRGTDTQYF.

This clonotype was seen repeatedly, ten times or more. The gene calls are TRBV28 and TRBJ1-1, with 8 bases aligning to TRBD1. The ends lost 6 bases at V and 3 bases at J; junction bases unmatched: 6. The CDR3 runs to 14 residues. Germline assignment: CDR1 MDHEN and CDR2 SYDVKM. The CDR3 DNA follows: TGTGCCAGCAGATCGTTACAGGGGGACACTGAAGCTTTCTTT. Its translation: CASRSLQGDTEAFF.

The table lists this clonotype with a few counts. One junction end disagrees with the germline gene, perhaps due to a read error. This chain connects TRBV7-7 to TRBJ2-3; TRBD2 agrees at 7 bases. The germline gives CDR1 SSHAT, CDR2 FNYEAQ (reference sequence). The CDR3 length is 15 residues. As DNA, the CDR3 is TGTGCTAGCAGCTCCGGAGCGGGAAGTACAGATACGCAGTATTTT. It codes for CASSSGAGSTDTQYF. The complete variable domain, with remaining parts taken from reference TRBV7-7 and TRBJ2-3, reads GAGVSQSPRYKVTKRGQDVTLRCDPISSHATLYWYQQALGQGPEFLTYFNYEAQPDKSGLPSDRFSAERPEGSISTLTIQRTEQRDSAMYRCASSSGAGSTDTQYFGPGTRLTVL.

The table lists this clonotype with many counts. V usage is TRBV28 and J usage is TRBJ1-1; maybe TRBD1 (6 bases). This CDR3 region has 15 residues. Trimming left V 1 base short and J 3 bases short, with 12 bases between. Germline lookup yields CDR1 MDHEN and CDR2 SYDVKM. The CDR3 DNA reads as TGTGCCAGCAGTTTATTTGGGGGCGTTTACACTGAAGCTTTCTTT. Translation gives CASSLFGGVYTEAFF.

This clonotype was counted many times. This sequence joins TRBV29-1 and TRBJ2-5, with 10 bases aligning to TRBD1. This CDR3 contains 14 residues. Trimming cost V 6 bases and J 5 bases; bases outside gene matches: 9. Germline loops: CDR1 SQVTM, CDR2 ANQGSEA. The DNA of the CDR3 is TGCAGCGTCATCGGGACAGGGGCGGGGGAGACCCAGTACTTC. Encoded protein: CSVIGTGAGETQYF.

This chain joins TRBV4-2 and TRBJ2-2; D is unresolved. The CDR3 spans 18 residues. Per the germline V gene, CDR1 is LGHNA and CDR2 is YNFKEQ. Trimming took 6 bases from V and 2 from J, leaving 22 bases between them. The CDR3 DNA reads as TGTGCCAGCAGTCCAACCGGCGTAATTGCGGAAAACACCGGGGAGCTGTTTTTT. Its protein is CASSPTGVIAENTGELFF.

The rearrangement joins TRBV11-2 to TRBJ2-3; 7 nucleotides align to TRBD2. This CDR3 region has 13 residues. Per the germline V gene, CDR1 is SGHAT and CDR2 is FQNNGV. Germline trimming cut 7 bases from V and 1 base from J; bases unmatched to any gene: 2. CDR3 DNA: TGTGCCAGCATGGCGGGGGGCACAGATACGCAGTATTTT. This translates into CASMAGGTDTQYF.

This clonotype came up many times. This chain joins TRBV18 and TRBJ1-5; 11 bases map to TRBD1. Germline V gene sequence: CDR1 KGHSH, CDR2 LQKENI. The CDR3 extends over 15 amino acids. J was trimmed by 6 bases and V by 2 bases; bases with no gene match: 3. CDR3: CASSPGTGGSQPQHF. The CDR3 coding sequence is TGTGCCAGCTCACCAGGGACAGGGGGTAGTCAGCCCCAGCATTTT.

This clonotype was counted at least ten times. The chain couples TRBV7-8 to TRBJ2-1, with D possibly being TRBD2 (6 bases). In germline, CDR1 is SGHVS, CDR2 FQNEAQ. Trimming removed 6 bases from V and 4 bases from J, with 19 bases in between. This CDR3 spans 16 amino acids. CDR3 DNA sequence: TGTGCCAGCAGGCTTATATGGCGGGACCAATACAATGAGCAGTTCTTC. Translated, it gives CASRLIWRDQYNEQFF.

This clonotype was counted ten times or more. The genes are TRBV20-1 and TRBJ2-1; unclear D gene. The germline CDR1 and CDR2 sequences are DFQATT and SNEGSKA (reference sequence). Deletions cut 6 bases from V and 4 bases from J, with 19 bases between. The CDR3 is 15 amino acids. DNA for the CDR3: TGCAGTGCCTTGACAAGGGATGATCCTTACAATGAGCAGTTCTTC. This gives the protein CSALTRDDPYNEQFF.

V is TRBV28 and J is TRBJ2-7, with 7 bases identical to TRBD1. The CDR3 runs 14 residues. V gave up 7 bases and J gave up 2 bases; unmatched junction bases: 8. Germline V gene lookup returns CDR1 MDHEN and CDR2 SYDVKM. The CDR3 loop reads CASTPGTAAYEQYF. As DNA, the CDR3 is TGTGCCAGCACTCCCGGGACAGCCGCCTACGAGCAGTACTTC.

To note about this clonotype: Sequence at one end of the junction differs from germline and may be a read error. The V gene is TRBV29-1, the J gene TRBJ1-2; maybe TRBD1 (5 bases). This CDR3 has 12 amino acids. Per the germline V gene, CDR1 is SQVTM and CDR2 is ANQGSEA. The CDR3 reads CSGTLDSYGNTF. CDR3 sequence (DNA): TGCAGCGGAACACTAGACAGCTATGGCAACACCTTC.

This clonotype was picked up a small number of times. This rearrangement joins TRBV9 to TRBJ2-2; the D is unclear. The CDR3 sequence is 14 residues long. The V gene's germline CDR1 is SGDLS and CDR2 YYNGEE. V shed 0 bases and J shed 5 bases, with 8 bases lying between them. CDR3 nucleotide sequence: TGTGCCAGCAGCGTAGCTAGAGCAACCGGGGAGCTGTTTTTT. This sequence encodes CASSVARATGELFF.

This clonotype was seen ten or more times. This rearrangement joins TRBV6-1 to TRBJ1-4, with TRBD1 matching 8 bases. J lost 7 bases, V lost 6 bases, and 10 bases had no gene match. Germline CDR1 is MNHNS and CDR2 is SASEGT. The CDR3 is 15 amino acids. The CDR3 loop is CASRKGRDRGEKLFF. The CDR3 nucleotides read TGTGCCAGCAGAAAAGGTCGCGACAGGGGTGAAAAACTGTTTTTT.

In this sample, this clonotype turned up many times. The rearrangement links TRBV27 to TRBJ2-1; maybe TRBD2 (6 bases). CDR1 MNHEY and CDR2 SMNVEV come from the germline V gene (reference sequence). V gave up 7 bases and J gave up 3 bases, with 19 bases separating them. The CDR3 is 16 amino acids. CDR3 loop: CASKLRFGGVYNEQFF. The CDR3 coding sequence is TGTGCCAGCAAATTAAGGTTCGGAGGGGTCTACAATGAGCAGTTCTTC.

There are many counts of this clonotype. The chain is built from TRBV12-3 or TRBV12-4 and TRBJ2-5, with a weak D call TRBD2 (5 bases). CDR3 length equals 14 residues. The germline V and J ends were trimmed by 5 bases and 5 bases, with 15 bases remaining between them. The CDR3 spells CASSRASIGETQYF. The CDR3 nucleotides are TGTGCCAGCAGTCGAGCTAGCATTGGGGAGACCCAGTACTTC.

The chain has TRBV9 and TRBJ2-6; TRBD1 or TRBD2 may be the D gene (5 bases each). The CDR3 is made up of 15 amino acids. V was pared by 3 bases and J by 4 bases, with 11 bases between. Germline values: CDR1 SGDLS, CDR2 YYNGEE. This CDR3 is CASSAGAVGANVLTF. CDR3 DNA: TGTGCCAGCAGCGCCGGGGCAGTCGGGGCCAACGTCCTGACTTTC.

This clonotype was counted at least ten times. The chain recombines TRBV24-1 with TRBJ1-1; 7 bases are a match to TRBD1. CDR1 KGHDR and CDR2 SFDVKD come from the germline V gene. This CDR3 is 14 amino acids long. V lost 10 bases to trimming and J lost 5 bases; unmatched junction nucleotides: 12. The CDR3 loop reads CATSSTGMVTEAFF. In DNA, the CDR3 is TGTGCCACGTCTTCGACAGGGATGGTAACTGAAGCTTTCTTT.

The CDR3 loop reads CSAVSGRAKLEQYF. The CDR3 nucleotides read TGCAGTGCTGTTAGCGGGAGGGCCAAACTCGAGCAGTACTTC. V is TRBV20-1 and J is TRBJ2-7, with 11 bases aligning to TRBD2. The CDR3 extends over 14 amino acids. V trimming: 5 bases; J trimming: 6 bases; junction bases outside the gene matches: 9. Germline CDR1 reads DFQATT; CDR2 reads SNEGSKA (reference sequence).

The V gene is TRBV29-1, the J gene TRBJ2-7, with 8 bases matching TRBD1. Trimming at V came to 6 bases and at J to 3 bases, leaving 7 bases not matched to a gene. Germline V gene data show CDR1 as SQVTM and CDR2 as ANQGSEA. There are 13 residues in the CDR3. The CDR3 bases are TGCAGCGTCTCCTTCGGACAGGGCTACGAGCAGTACTTC. Its translation is CSVSFGQGYEQYF.

This clonotype was recorded many times. The rearrangement joins TRBV2 to TRBJ2-7, with a possible D match to TRBD1 (6 bases). The germline CDR1 and CDR2 sequences are SNHLY and FYNNEI. There are 14 residues in the CDR3. V was cut by 1 base and J by 3 bases, with 10 bases left in between. Written as DNA, the CDR3 is TGTGCCAGCAGTGAAGTCGGCAGGGGCTACGAGCAGTACTTC. It is translated as CASSEVGRGYEQYF. Full variable domain (missing parts from reference TRBV2 and TRBJ2-7): EPEVTQTPSHQVTQMGQEVILRCVPISNHLYFYWYRQILGQKVEFLVSFYNNEISEKSEIFDDQFSVERPDGSNFTLKIRSTKLEDSAMYFCASSEVGRGYEQYFGPGTRLTVT.

This clonotype was counted ten times or more. The CDR3 region is CASSAGLAGDVYEQYF. The CDR3 DNA reads TGTGCCAGCTCAGCGGGACTAGCGGGAGACGTTTACGAGCAGTACTTC. The J gene is TRBJ2-7, the V gene TRBV18; 14 nucleotides match TRBD2. V lost 5 bases to trimming and J lost 4 bases; unmatched junction nucleotides: 7. The CDR3 has 16 residues. Per the germline V gene, CDR1 is KGHSH and CDR2 is LQKENI.

Concerning this clonotype: A much larger clonotype is one base distant, so this may be a read error. This CDR3 is missing its conserved last phenylalanine or tryptophan, likely due to a read error. The rearrangement links TRBV11-2 to TRBJ2-7; 8 bases line up with TRBD1. CDR1 and CDR2 from the germline V gene are SGHAT and FQNNGV. J was trimmed by 7 bases and V by 5 bases; bases with no gene match: 7. The CDR3 has 13 amino acids. The CDR3 region is CASSVDRDREQYL. The CDR3 nucleotides read TGTGCCAGCAGCGTGGACAGGGATCGGGAGCAGTACCTC.